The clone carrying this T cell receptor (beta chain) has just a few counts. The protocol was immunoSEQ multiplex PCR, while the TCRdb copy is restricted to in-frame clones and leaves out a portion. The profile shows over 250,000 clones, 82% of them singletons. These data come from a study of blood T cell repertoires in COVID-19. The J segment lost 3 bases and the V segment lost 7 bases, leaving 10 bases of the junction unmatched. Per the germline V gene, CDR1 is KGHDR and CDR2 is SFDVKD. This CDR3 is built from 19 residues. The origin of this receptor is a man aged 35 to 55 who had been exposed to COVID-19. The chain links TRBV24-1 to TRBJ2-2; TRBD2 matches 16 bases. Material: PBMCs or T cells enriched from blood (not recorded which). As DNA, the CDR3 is TGTGCCACCAGCCCCGGGACTAGCGGGAGGGCCCGACACACCGGGGAGCTGTTTTTT. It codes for CATSPGTSGRARHTGELFF.